Below, 30 T cell receptor beta chains from the same sample are listed, as sequenced in a study of breast tumors, draining lymph nodes, adjacent tissues (dated by TCRdb to the mid-2010s). To prepare the library, multiplex PCR was applied. Sequenced on an Illumina HiSeq 2000. TCRdb cleaned the public reads at Q25 with fastp, built clones with MiXCR and kept in-frame beta chains. One record per CDR3 amino acid sequence lists the most common genes and DNA. The sample includes approximately 130,000 distinct CDR3 sequences, with roughly 20% observed a single time. Roughly 2% of the sample comes from the top ten. The axillary draining lymph nodes of breast cancer patients were the source of the lymph node samples. Sequencing was done on a sample of axillary lymph node tissue. All receptors come from a female donor with breast cancer. Some clones in this sample may be carry-over from other donors' samples.

This clonotype has a handful of counts. A much larger clone sits a single nucleotide away, making a read error possible. The chain has TRBV12-3 or TRBV12-4 and TRBJ1-6; tentatively, D is TRBD1 (5 bases). The CDR3 has 14 amino acids. The CDR3 protein is CASSVAGSGSPLRF. The CDR3 DNA reads as TGTGCCAGCAGTGTCGCAGGGTCAGGCTCACCCCTCCGCTTT.

This clonotype has at least ten counts. The chain couples TRBV6-4 to TRBJ2-3; 10 bases agree with TRBD2. This CDR3 comprises 15 residues. CDR1 is MRHNA, CDR2 SNTAGT, per germline. With V trimmed by 6 bases and J by 0 bases, 3 bases remained unmatched. The CDR3 is CASSLTSGSTDTQYF. The CDR3 DNA follows: TGTGCCAGCAGCCTGACTAGCGGGAGCACAGATACGCAGTATTTT.

This clonotype was recorded at least ten times. The chain links TRBV10-3 to TRBJ2-1; 12 bases match TRBD2. CDR1 and CDR2 (germline): ENHRY, SYGVKD. J was trimmed by 4 bases and V by 7 bases; bases with no gene match: 2. The CDR3 extends over 14 amino acids. CDR3: CAITGTSGYNEQFF. In DNA, the CDR3 is TGTGCCATCACCGGGACTAGCGGGTACAATGAGCAGTTCTTC.

For this clonotype: A much bigger clone sits one base away, suggesting this may be a read error. The CDR3 ends on some other residue instead of the conserved phenylalanine or tryptophan, so this is likely a read error. The V call is TRBV5-1, the J call TRBJ2-5; TRBD2 matches 10 bases. Losses at the gene ends were 3 bases for V and 3 bases for J; bases not matched to a gene: 2. The germline CDR1 and CDR2 sequences are SGHRS and YFSETQ. The CDR3 is made up of 14 amino acids. The DNA of the CDR3 is TGCGCCAGCAGCTGGGGGACTAGCGAAGAGACCCAGTACTCC. Its protein is CASSWGTSEETQYS.

The rearrangement uses TRBV6-5 and TRBJ2-2; D is unclear. V lost 6 bases and J 6 bases, leaving 11 bases between the germline ends. This CDR3 comprises 13 residues. Germline CDR1 reads MNHEY; CDR2 reads SVGAGI. The chain's CDR3 is CASRSEVPGELFF. The CDR3 coding sequence is TGTGCCAGCAGGTCCGAAGTCCCCGGGGAGCTGTTTTTT.

The rearrangement uses TRBV10-3 and TRBJ2-5, with 7 nucleotides matching TRBD1. The CDR3 covers 14 residues. V was clipped by 7 bases and J by 5 bases; unmatched bases: 10. CDR1 is ENHRY and CDR2 is SYGVKD in the germline V gene. CDR3 sequence (DNA): TGTGCCATCACCGCCGGGACAGAGAGTGAGACCCAGTACTTC. It specifies CAITAGTESETQYF.

This clonotype has at least ten counts. The chain carries TRBV4-1 and TRBJ1-2, with D perhaps TRBD1 (6 bases). CDR1 MGHRA and CDR2 YSYEKL come from the germline V gene. The CDR3 runs 15 residues. The V gene lost 1 base and the J gene lost 6 bases, with 15 bases spanning the gap. CDR3 DNA: TGCGCCAGCAGCCAAGGGTTCGGGGGGCTGGATGGCTACACCTTC. Translation: CASSQGFGGLDGYTF.

At least ten counts were recorded for this clonotype. V and J are TRBV4-2 and TRBJ2-7, with 7 bases matching TRBD1. Germline trimming cut 5 bases from V and 2 bases from J; bases unmatched to any gene: 6. Germline CDR1 and CDR2: LGHNA and YNFKEQ. The CDR3 length is 14 residues. The DNA of the CDR3 is TGTGCCAGCAGCTCAGACAGGGACACCTACGAGCAGTACTTC. This codes for CASSSDRDTYEQYF.

This clonotype was detected many times. This chain links TRBV12-5 with TRBJ2-1, with D perhaps TRBD1 (6 bases). The CDR3 loop spans 15 amino acids. Trimming shortened V by 3 bases and J by 4 bases, and 13 bases separated the two germline ends. Germline CDR1 LGHNT, CDR2 FRNRAP. The CDR3 DNA reads TGTGCTAGTGGTTTAGATACAGGGCTTTACAATGAGCAGTTCTTC. Protein sequence: CASGLDTGLYNEQFF.

The V and J genes are TRBV28 and TRBJ2-7; 9 positions agree with TRBD1. The junction had 11 bases not matched to a gene; V was cut back by 5 bases and J by 6 bases. The CDR3 sequence is 15 residues long. Germline loops: CDR1 MDHEN, CDR2 SYDVKM. CDR3 sequence: CASSDAGTGLSEQYF. CDR3 coding DNA: TGTGCCAGCAGTGACGCCGGGACAGGGTTGTCCGAGCAGTACTTC. Based on the CDR3 plus reference TRBV28 and TRBJ2-7, the full variable domain is DVKVTQSSRYLVKRTGEKVFLECVQDMDHENMFWYRQDPGLGLRLIYFSYDVKMKEKGDIPEGYSVSREKKERFSLILESASTNQTSMYLCASSDAGTGLSEQYFGPGTRLTVT.

J is TRBJ1-4 and V is TRBV29-1; 9 bases map to TRBD1. From germline, CDR1 is SQVTM and CDR2 ANQGSEA. The CDR3 sequence is 11 residues long. The CDR3 here is CAKDRGEKLFF. The DNA for the CDR3 is TGCGCTAAGGACAGGGGTGAAAAACTGTTTTTT.

The chain combines TRBV20-1 with TRBJ2-1, with TRBD2 matching over 12 bases. Germline V lookup: CDR1 DFQATT, CDR2 SNEGSKA (reference sequence). This CDR3 spans 17 amino acids. After removal of 3 bases from V and 6 bases from J, the junction contained 12 bases not matched to a gene. DNA of the CDR3: TGCAGTGCTAGCCTTCTAGCGGGAGGGCCCGGGTTCAATGAGCAGTTCTTC. Its protein is CSASLLAGGPGFNEQFF.

Many counts were recorded for this clonotype. The chain has TRBV5-1 and TRBJ2-7; TRBD2 is a possible D gene (5 bases). The CDR3 is 14 amino acids. Germline values: CDR1 SGHRS, CDR2 YFSETQ. V was trimmed by 4 bases and J by 7 bases, leaving 18 bases between them. The CDR3 nucleotides read TGCGCCAGCAGCGTCGGACGGGCAGGCGGGGAGCAGTACTTC. This encodes CASSVGRAGGEQYF.

This clonotype showed up many times. The gene calls are TRBV11-2 and TRBJ2-7, with D perhaps being TRBD1 or TRBD2 (5 bases each). The ends were cut back, 1 base at V and 3 bases at J, with 10 bases in the middle. The CDR3 contains 14 residues. The germline CDR1 and CDR2 sequences are SGHAT and FQNNGV. The CDR3 loop is CASSLVGDGYEQYF. The DNA for the CDR3 is TGTGCCAGCAGCTTAGTGGGGGACGGCTACGAGCAGTACTTC.

This CDR3 is CSVELGLAGAYEQYF. DNA of the CDR3: TGCAGCGTTGAACTCGGACTAGCGGGAGCCTACGAGCAGTACTTC. This chain joins TRBV29-1 and TRBJ2-7; 13 bases are shared with TRBD2. After removal of 2 bases from V and 2 bases from J, the junction contained 3 bases not matched to a gene. There are 15 residues in the CDR3. From germline, CDR1 is SQVTM and CDR2 ANQGSEA.

This clonotype has a count of ten or more. The CDR3 nucleotides read TGTGCCAGCAGTGAAAGGGAATCCTATGGCTACACCTTC. Residues: CASSERESYGYTF. This sequence joins TRBV2 and TRBJ1-2; no reliable D call. The CDR3 extends over 13 amino acids. In germline, CDR1 is SNHLY, CDR2 FYNNEI. Trimming cost V 2 bases and J 4 bases, with 8 bases left between them.

As concerns this clonotype: A much bigger clone sits one base away, suggesting this may be a read error. This chain uses TRBV27 with TRBJ1-3; the D gene is possibly TRBD1 (5 bases). CDR1 and CDR2 (germline): MNHEY, SMNVEV (reference sequence). The CDR3 has 15 residues. The CDR3, as DNA: TGTGCCAGCAGTTCCTTCAGGGACTCTGGAGACACCATATATTTT. Residues: CASSSFRDSGDTIYF.

The chain has TRBV2 and TRBJ2-5, with a tentative D call TRBD1 (5 bases). V was trimmed by 4 bases and J by 5 bases, leaving 11 bases between them. Germline assignment: CDR1 SNHLY and CDR2 FYNNEI. The CDR3 spans 13 residues. The CDR3 nucleotides are TGTGCCAGCAGTGTCGCAGGGCTGGAGACCCAGTACTTC. Residues: CASSVAGLETQYF. The whole variable domain, remainder taken from reference TRBV2 and TRBJ2-5, is EPEVTQTPSHQVTQMGQEVILRCVPISNHLYFYWYRQILGQKVEFLVSFYNNEISEKSEIFDDQFSVERPDGSNFTLKIRSTKLEDSAMYFCASSVAGLETQYFGPGTRLLVL.

There are a few counts of this clonotype. This chain joins TRBV2 and TRBJ1-5, with D possibly matching TRBD1 (6 bases). The V gene's germline CDR1 is SNHLY and CDR2 FYNNEI. The CDR3 loop spans 16 amino acids. Trimming pared 5 bases from V and 0 bases from J, leaving 14 bases between. CDR3 in DNA: TGTGCCAGCAGTAAGGGGGGGGGTTATAGCAATCAGCCCCAGCATTTT. Its translation is CASSKGGGYSNQPQHF.

In this sample, this clonotype turned up many times. V and J are TRBV5-5 and TRBJ2-5; 10 bases fit TRBD2. The junction had 0 bases not matched to a gene; V was cut back by 1 base and J by 0 bases. Germline-derived CDR1 and CDR2 are SGHKS and YYEKEE (reference sequence). This CDR3 is built from 15 residues. The CDR3 protein is CASSLTSGNQETQYF. DNA of the CDR3: TGTGCCAGCAGCTTGACTAGCGGGAACCAAGAGACCCAGTACTTC.

This clonotype was found many times. The rearrangement uses TRBV9 and TRBJ2-7; perhaps D is TRBD1 or TRBD2 (6 bases each). Germline V gene sequence: CDR1 SGDLS, CDR2 YYNGEE. The CDR3 consists of 20 residues. Trimming pared 4 bases from V and 0 bases from J, leaving 29 bases between. CDR3 region: CASSPGGVKGTSLSSYEQYF. As DNA, the CDR3 is TGTGCCAGCAGCCCAGGAGGGGTCAAGGGGACATCCCTGAGCTCCTACGAGCAGTACTTC.

This clonotype was seen many times. The rearrangement links TRBV20-1 to TRBJ2-5; TRBD2 agrees at 9 bases. V lost 2 bases, J lost 5 bases, and 9 bases stayed unmatched. The CDR3 runs 15 residues. Germline values: CDR1 DFQATT, CDR2 SNEGSKA (reference sequence). The CDR3 is CSARRRGRAGETQYF. CDR3 coding DNA: TGCAGTGCTAGAAGGCGCGGGAGGGCCGGGGAGACCCAGTACTTC.

With regard to this clonotype: A much larger clone is a single base away; this may be a read error. The chain has TRBV29-1 and TRBJ2-3; D unresolved. V was cut by 5 bases and J by 5 bases, with 11 bases left in between. Per the germline V gene, CDR1 is SQVTM and CDR2 is ANQGSEA. This CDR3 is built from 12 residues. The chain's CDR3 is CSVTQEIDTQYF. The CDR3 DNA reads as TGCAGCGTTACGCAGGAGATAGATACGCAGTATTTT.

This clonotype was seen once. This may be a read error, as it is one base from a much larger clone. The chain joins TRBV10-3 to TRBJ2-1; 8 bases map to TRBD2. The CDR3 consists of 20 residues. V lost 5 bases, J lost 0 bases, and 18 bases stayed unmatched. CDR1 ENHRY and CDR2 SYGVKD come from the germline V gene. CDR3 nucleotides: TGTGCCATCAGTCCCCGCGACGGGGCGGGAGGCCGGAGCTCCTACAATGAGCAGTTCTTC. It codes for CAISPRDGAGGRSSYNEQFF.

With regard to this clonotype: Possible read error: a much larger clone is one base away. The rearrangement joins TRBV5-4 to TRBJ2-3; 11 nucleotides line up with TRBD2. Germline V lookup: CDR1 SGHNT, CDR2 YYREEE (reference sequence). This CDR3 has 16 amino acids. Trimming removed 4 bases from V and 5 bases from J; junction bases left unmatched: 9. CDR3 nucleotide sequence: TGTGCCAGCAGCGCCCAACTAGCGGGAGTGAGAGATACGCAGTATTTT. It codes for CASSAQLAGVRDTQYF.

This clonotype was seen ten or more times. The V call is TRBV18, the J call TRBJ1-4; D ambiguous. The V gene's germline CDR1 is KGHSH and CDR2 LQKENI. The V gene lost 1 base and the J gene lost 7 bases, with 7 bases spanning the gap. The CDR3 runs 13 residues. CDR3 nucleotide sequence: TGTGCCAGCTCACCACGGGGTGGTGAAAAACTGTTTTTT. Translation: CASSPRGGEKLFF.

The DNA for the CDR3 is TGTGCCAGCAGTGGGCCAGGACAGTCTCACGGCTACACCTTC. Translation gives CASSGPGQSHGYTF. This chain connects TRBV6-1 to TRBJ1-2, with D possibly TRBD1 on 6 matching bases. Trimming removed 4 bases from V and 8 bases from J, with 17 bases in between. The germline gives CDR1 MNHNS, CDR2 SASEGT. CDR3 length equals 14 residues.

This clonotype was counted between two and nine times. V and J are TRBV30 and TRBJ2-5; D possibly matches TRBD1 or TRBD2 (7 bases each). This CDR3 has 13 amino acids. CDR1 is GTSNPN, CDR2 SVGIG, per germline (reference sequence). The germline V and J ends were trimmed by 0 bases and 10 bases, with 15 bases remaining between them. The CDR3: CAWSVFAGGDQYF. CDR3 sequence (DNA): TGTGCCTGGAGTGTATTTGCAGGGGGGGACCAGTACTTC.

Concerning this clonotype: A much larger clone differs from this one at a single base, so this may be a read error. The V gene is TRBV29-1, the J gene TRBJ2-2, with TRBD1 as a possible D gene (5 bases). CDR3 length: 12 amino acids. The germline V gene encodes CDR1 SQVTM and CDR2 ANQGSEA. The germline V and J ends were trimmed by 5 bases and 4 bases, with 8 bases remaining between them. The CDR3 region is CSVKRGTGELFF. DNA for the CDR3: TGCAGCGTTAAAAGGGGCACCGGGGAGCTGTTTTTT.

The table lists this clonotype with a count of one. The rearrangement joins TRBV7-9 to TRBJ2-4; TRBD1 aligns across 9 bases. The germline V gene has CDR1 SEHNR and CDR2 FQNEAQ (reference sequence). This CDR3 is 14 amino acids long. J was trimmed by 8 bases and V by 5 bases; bases with no gene match: 7. In DNA form, the CDR3 reads TGTGCCAGCAGCCCCGGGACAGGGAGAGACATTCAGTACTTC. Translation gives CASSPGTGRDIQYF.